This T cell receptor beta chain emerged from a study of cytomegalovirus exposure and HLA in healthy donors. Study-level results: There were some V segments, including TRBV6-2 and TRBV6-3, excluded as indistinguishable. Earlier analysis found most TCR beta V segments productive about 90% or about 30% of the time.

The germline V gene has CDR1 SGHKS and CDR2 YYEKEE (reference sequence). The V gene lost 2 bases and the J gene lost 7 bases, with 10 bases spanning the gap. The CDR3 extends over 13 amino acids. Amplification used 60 Vbeta primers and 13 Jbeta primers. Assay used: immunoSEQ multiplex PCR; TCRdb lists only in-frame clones, some missing. The sample records some 200,000 clones, 65% to 80% being singletons. A word on this clone: Its antigen is not known.

The sequenced material came from PBMCs. The source of this sequence is a man aged 50 or older in good health and CMV-seronegative. The chain has TRBV5-5 and TRBJ2-1, with D possibly being TRBD1 (6 bases). DNA of the CDR3: TGTGCCAGCAGCTTACAGGGCGGTAATGAGCAGTTCTTC. Its translation: CASSLQGGNEQFF.